A selection of T cell receptor beta chains follows, all from one sample in a study of T cell repertoires in cytomegalovirus infection. Using its own MiXCR run on the reads, TCRdb lists one record per CDR3 protein. The repertoire holds some 590,000 distinct CDR3 sequences, with almost 40% as singletons. These receptors have no known antigen. The sample was cultured PBMCs, taken from culture after CMV antigen stimulation. The receptors shown here come from a human donor in good health (CMV status not recorded). Some clones in this sample may be carry-over from other donors' samples. Both conserved end residues are part of each CDR3. A D gene is named only where the DNA matches it firmly. Size tells how often a clone was seen (once, few, many) or the class of an expanded clone, and some rows leave it out.

V gene: TRBV20-1
D gene: -
J gene: TRBJ2-5
clone size: -
CDR3 protein: CSMGVVAEETQYF
CDR3 DNA: TGCAGTATGGGTGTGGTAGCAGAAGAGACCCAGTACTTC

V gene: TRBV7-2
D gene: -
J gene: TRBJ2-1
clone size: many
CDR3 protein: CASSPWTYNEQFF
CDR3 DNA: TGTGCCAGCAGCCCCTGGACCTACAATGAGCAGTTCTTC

V gene: TRBV12-3/TRBV12-4
D gene: -
J gene: TRBJ2-3
clone size: -
CDR3 protein: CASRETSTDTQYF
CDR3 DNA: TGTGCCAGCAGGGAGACTAGCACAGATACGCAGTATTTT

V gene: TRBV11-2
D gene: -
J gene: TRBJ2-1
clone size: few
CDR3 protein: CASSSPAGSVNEQFF
CDR3 DNA: TGTGCCAGCAGCTCCCCGGCGGGTTCGGTCAATGAGCAGTTCTTC

V gene: TRBV6-1
D gene: -
J gene: TRBJ2-7
clone size: -
CDR3 protein: CASSYRAYYEQYF
CDR3 DNA: TGTGCCAGCAGTTACAGAGCCTACTACGAGCAGTACTTC

V gene: TRBV7-4
D gene: TRBD1
J gene: TRBJ1-4
clone size: -
CDR3 protein: CASSLTTGTGDEKLFF
CDR3 DNA: TGTGCCAGCAGCTTAACGACCGGGACAGGGGATGAAAAACTGTTTTTT

V gene: TRBV7-2
D gene: -
J gene: TRBJ2-1
clone size: few
CDR3 protein: CASSLVPRRFSGDEQFF
CDR3 DNA: TGTGCCAGCAGCTTAGTCCCCCGGCGGTTTTCGGGGGATGAGCAGTTCTTC

V gene: TRBV7-2
D gene: -
J gene: TRBJ1-5
clone size: -
CDR3 protein: CASSMGPRQGSNQPQHF
CDR3 DNA: TGTGCCAGCAGCATGGGCCCCAGGCAGGGTAGCAATCAGCCCCAGCATTTT

V gene: TRBV2
D gene: -
J gene: TRBJ2-1
clone size: -
CDR3 protein: CASRSDLTHSYNEQFF
CDR3 DNA: TGTGCCAGCAGATCCGACCTAACCCACTCCTACAATGAGCAGTTCTTC

V gene: TRBV7-9
D gene: TRBD1
J gene: TRBJ1-6
clone size: -
CDR3 protein: CASSLDRGASSPLHF
CDR3 DNA: TGTGCCAGCAGCTTAGACAGGGGGGCGAGTTCACCCCTCCACTTT

V gene: TRBV6-2/TRBV6-3
D gene: TRBD2
J gene: TRBJ2-7
clone size: -
CDR3 protein: CASSYFHGGNYEQYF
CDR3 DNA: TGTGCCAGCAGTTACTTCCACGGGGGGAACTACGAGCAGTACTTC

V gene: TRBV6-5
D gene: -
J gene: TRBJ2-7
clone size: many
CDR3 protein: CASSYEGPPYEQYF
CDR3 DNA: TGTGCCAGCAGTTACGAGGGTCCCCCCTACGAGCAGTACTTC

V gene: TRBV7-2
D gene: -
J gene: TRBJ2-1
clone size: -
CDR3 protein: CASSSGPVIEQFF
CDR3 DNA: TGTGCCAGCAGCTCGGGTCCAGTTATTGAGCAGTTCTTC

V gene: TRBV11-2
D gene: -
J gene: TRBJ2-3
clone size: few
CDR3 protein: CASSFLVGPDTQYF
CDR3 DNA: TGTGCCAGCAGCTTCCTAGTCGGCCCAGATACGCAGTATTTT

V gene: TRBV7-2
D gene: TRBD1
J gene: TRBJ2-5
clone size: many
CDR3 protein: CASSLAGGQGQKTQYF
CDR3 DNA: TGTGCCAGCAGCTTAGCGGGGGGACAGGGACAAAAGACCCAGTACTTC

V gene: TRBV5-6
D gene: TRBD2
J gene: TRBJ2-7
clone size: -
CDR3 protein: CASRTEGLAGDYEQYF
CDR3 DNA: TGTGCCAGCAGAACCGAGGGACTAGCGGGAGACTACGAGCAGTACTTC

V gene: TRBV27
D gene: TRBD2
J gene: TRBJ2-7
clone size: few
CDR3 protein: CASSSRTSGAFEQYF
CDR3 DNA: TGTGCCAGCAGTTCCCGGACTAGCGGGGCGTTCGAGCAGTACTTC

V gene: TRBV29-1
D gene: TRBD1
J gene: TRBJ2-3
clone size: -
CDR3 protein: CSVSMGQASTDTQYF
CDR3 DNA: TGCAGCGTGTCGATGGGACAGGCTAGCACAGATACGCAGTATTTT

V gene: TRBV10-3
D gene: -
J gene: TRBJ2-6
clone size: -
CDR3 protein: CAISESWVSRSGANVLTF
CDR3 DNA: TGTGCCATCAGTGAGTCTTGGGTTTCGAGGTCCGGGGCCAACGTCCTGACTTTC

V gene: TRBV7-2
D gene: TRBD1
J gene: TRBJ1-2
clone size: once
CDR3 protein: CASSLTAGQPSKGYTF
CDR3 DNA: TGTGCCAGCAGCCTAACGGCGGGACAGCCTTCCAAGGGCTACACCTTC

V gene: TRBV4-2
D gene: -
J gene: TRBJ2-2
clone size: -
CDR3 protein: CASSQDVFPGELFF
CDR3 DNA: TGTGCCAGCAGCCAAGACGTGTTTCCCGGGGAGCTGTTTTTT

V gene: TRBV12-3/TRBV12-4
D gene: -
J gene: TRBJ2-3
clone size: -
CDR3 protein: CASTPERTSTDTQYF
CDR3 DNA: TGTGCCAGCACCCCCGAGAGGACTAGCACAGATACGCAGTATTTT

V gene: TRBV6-2/TRBV6-3
D gene: -
J gene: TRBJ2-5
clone size: -
CDR3 protein: CASRIRTQETQYF
CDR3 DNA: TGTGCCAGCAGAATACGGACGCAAGAGACCCAGTACTTC

V gene: TRBV10-2
D gene: -
J gene: TRBJ1-4
clone size: -
CDR3 protein: CASTPDRETQLFF
CDR3 DNA: TGCGCCAGCACCCCGGACAGAGAGACTCAACTGTTTTTT

V gene: TRBV10-3
D gene: -
J gene: TRBJ1-5
clone size: once
CDR3 protein: CAISEAGIRSQPQHF
CDR3 DNA: TGTGCCATCAGTGAGGCAGGAATAAGAAGTCAGCCCCAGCATTTT

V gene: TRBV7-9
D gene: TRBD1
J gene: TRBJ2-7
clone size: -
CDR3 protein: CASSSDRDLHEQYF
CDR3 DNA: TGTGCCAGCAGCTCGGACAGGGATCTTCACGAGCAGTACTTC

V gene: TRBV7-9
D gene: -
J gene: TRBJ1-1
clone size: few
CDR3 protein: CASSLKGGGVARNTEAFF
CDR3 DNA: TGTGCCAGCAGCTTAAAAGGGGGGGGGGTGGCTCGGAACACTGAAGCTTTCTTT

V gene: TRBV4-3
D gene: -
J gene: TRBJ1-2
clone size: few
CDR3 protein: CASSQGLGQLNYGYTF
CDR3 DNA: TGCGCCAGCAGCCAAGGTCTCGGACAGTTGAACTATGGCTACACCTTC

V gene: TRBV28
D gene: TRBD1
J gene: TRBJ2-3
clone size: -
CDR3 protein: CASSSPGQNTDTQYF
CDR3 DNA: TGTGCCAGCAGTTCACCGGGACAGAACACAGATACGCAGTATTTT

V gene: TRBV7-9
D gene: TRBD1
J gene: TRBJ2-7
clone size: -
CDR3 protein: CASSSRDRGHEQYF
CDR3 DNA: TGTGCCAGCAGCTCCCGGGACAGAGGGCACGAGCAGTACTTC

V gene: TRBV4-1
D gene: -
J gene: TRBJ1-5
clone size: -
CDR3 protein: CASSPYWRTNQPQHF
CDR3 DNA: TGTGCCAGCAGCCCATATTGGAGGACCAATCAGCCCCAGCATTTT

V gene: TRBV6-2/TRBV6-3
D gene: TRBD1
J gene: TRBJ2-2
clone size: few
CDR3 protein: CASSYIGGASTGELFF
CDR3 DNA: TGTGCCAGCAGTTACATAGGGGGCGCGAGTACCGGGGAGCTGTTTTTT

V gene: TRBV12-3/TRBV12-4
D gene: -
J gene: TRBJ2-1
clone size: -
CDR3 protein: CASSPAGNLGYNEQFF
CDR3 DNA: TGTGCCAGCAGTCCTGCGGGGAACCTAGGTTACAATGAGCAGTTCTTC

V gene: TRBV6-1
D gene: TRBD1
J gene: TRBJ2-3
clone size: few
CDR3 protein: CASSLTPGGPDTQYF
CDR3 DNA: TGTGCCAGCAGTCTAACCCCAGGGGGCCCAGATACGCAGTATTTT

V gene: TRBV2
D gene: -
J gene: TRBJ2-5
clone size: -
CDR3 protein: CASKAEETQYF
CDR3 DNA: TGTGCCAGCAAGGCAGAAGAGACCCAGTACTTC

V gene: TRBV6-5
D gene: TRBD2
J gene: TRBJ2-3
clone size: -
CDR3 protein: CATAPGLARRDTQYF
CDR3 DNA: TGTGCCACTGCGCCGGGACTAGCACGGAGAGATACGCAGTATTTT

V gene: TRBV18
D gene: TRBD1
J gene: TRBJ1-6
clone size: few
CDR3 protein: CASSPDGTDYSPLHF
CDR3 DNA: TGTGCCAGCTCACCCGATGGGACAGACTATTCACCCCTCCACTTT

V gene: TRBV6-2/TRBV6-3
D gene: -
J gene: TRBJ1-5
clone size: few
CDR3 protein: CASRDRLGNQPQHF
CDR3 DNA: TGTGCCAGCAGAGACAGGTTAGGCAATCAGCCCCAGCATTTT

V gene: TRBV6-1
D gene: -
J gene: TRBJ2-2
clone size: many
CDR3 protein: CASSERAPRELFF
CDR3 DNA: TGTGCCAGCAGTGAAAGGGCACCCAGGGAGCTGTTTTTT

V gene: TRBV7-2
D gene: -
J gene: TRBJ1-5
clone size: many
CDR3 protein: CASSLGVQPQHF
CDR3 DNA: TGTGCCAGCAGCTTAGGCGTCCAGCCCCAGCATTTT

V gene: TRBV7-8
D gene: -
J gene: TRBJ1-6
clone size: -
CDR3 protein: CASSPRDIPIRALHF
CDR3 DNA: TGTGCCAGCAGCCCGAGGGACATCCCTATTAGGGCCCTCCACTTT

V gene: TRBV12-3/TRBV12-4
D gene: TRBD2
J gene: TRBJ2-3
clone size: few
CDR3 protein: CASSFSSGGTFTDTQYF
CDR3 DNA: TGTGCCAGCAGTTTTTCTAGCGGGGGGACGTTCACAGATACGCAGTATTTT

V gene: TRBV2
D gene: -
J gene: TRBJ2-7
clone size: -
CDR3 protein: CASTENYEQYF
CDR3 DNA: TGTGCCAGCACCGAGAACTACGAGCAGTACTTC

V gene: TRBV7-9
D gene: -
J gene: TRBJ1-2
clone size: few
CDR3 protein: CASRISGLDGYTF
CDR3 DNA: TGTGCCAGCAGAATCTCGGGGCTCGATGGCTACACCTTC

V gene: TRBV6-2/TRBV6-3
D gene: -
J gene: TRBJ1-1
clone size: few
CDR3 protein: CASSYRGSMNTEAFF
CDR3 DNA: TGTGCCAGCAGTTACCGAGGGAGCATGAACACTGAAGCTTTCTTT

V gene: TRBV4-2
D gene: -
J gene: TRBJ2-1
clone size: few
CDR3 protein: CASSHTSRDGLKFF
CDR3 DNA: TGTGCCAGCAGCCATACTTCCCGGGACGGCCTAAAGTTCTTC

V gene: TRBV12-3/TRBV12-4
D gene: TRBD2
J gene: TRBJ2-7
clone size: -
CDR3 protein: CASSQKTSGPYEQYF
CDR3 DNA: TGTGCCAGCAGTCAAAAGACTAGCGGCCCCTACGAGCAGTACTTC